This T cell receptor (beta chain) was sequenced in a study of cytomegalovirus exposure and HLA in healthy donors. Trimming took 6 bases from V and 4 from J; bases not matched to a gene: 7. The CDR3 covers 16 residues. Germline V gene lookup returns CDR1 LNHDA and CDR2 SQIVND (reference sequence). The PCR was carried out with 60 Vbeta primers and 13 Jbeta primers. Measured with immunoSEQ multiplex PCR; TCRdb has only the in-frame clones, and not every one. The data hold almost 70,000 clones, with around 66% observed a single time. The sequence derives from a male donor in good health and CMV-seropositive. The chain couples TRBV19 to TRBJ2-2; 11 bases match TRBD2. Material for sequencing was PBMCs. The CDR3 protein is CASSVPGLAATGELFF. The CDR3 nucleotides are TGTGCCAGTAGCGTGCCGGGACTAGCGGCCACCGGGGAGCTGTTTTTT. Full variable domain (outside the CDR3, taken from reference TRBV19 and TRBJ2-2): DGGITQSPKYLFRKEGQNVTLSCEQNLNHDAMYWYRQDPGQGLRLIYYSQIVNDFQKGDIAEGYSVSREKKESFPLTVTSAQKNPTAFYLCASSVPGLAATGELFFGEGSRLTVL.